This is a list of T cell receptor beta chains from one sample in a study of vaccination and CD4 T cells after COVID-19. TCRdb fed the PCR reads into MiXCR, producing one record per CDR3 protein. The data show 15,000 to 20,000 distinct CDR3 sequences, about 52% seen once. Antigens for these TCRs are unknown. Sequencing was performed on CD4+ T cells from blood, cultured in vitro. The source of these receptors is a human donor who had recovered from COVID-19. The CDR3 runs from the conserved cysteine through the conserved F or W. A D gene is named only where the DNA matches it firmly. Clone size is not always given. Where it is, it says once, few, many or a class for expanded clones.

d_call	v_call	clone_size	j_call	cdr3_aa	cdr3_nt
-	TRBV19	few	TRBJ2-2	CASTGVVTGELFF	TGTGCCAGTACCGGGGTAGTGACCGGGGAGCTGTTTTTT
-	TRBV11-3	few	TRBJ1-6	CASSLRTENSPLHF	TGTGCCAGCAGCTTGCGGACGGAGAATTCACCCCTCCACTTT
-	TRBV4-1	-	TRBJ1-1	CASSSVVPQRNTEAFF	TGCGCCAGCAGCTCTGTGGTCCCCCAACGGAACACTGAAGCTTTCTTT
-	TRBV30	few	TRBJ1-2	CAWSVQGRAYGYTF	TGTGCCTGGAGTGTACAGGGCAGGGCCTATGGCTACACCTTC
TRBD2	TRBV7-2	-	TRBJ2-1	CASTHWGGHEQFF	TGTGCCAGCACCCATTGGGGGGGTCATGAGCAGTTCTTC
-	TRBV7-2	-	TRBJ2-7	CASSSTGSLEQYF	TGTGCCAGCAGCTCTACAGGGTCCCTCGAGCAGTACTTC
TRBD1	TRBV11-3	-	TRBJ1-1	CASSTLRGRRSVNTEAFF	TGTGCCAGCAGCACTTTGAGGGGGCGTAGGTCGGTGAACACTGAAGCTTTCTTT
-	TRBV20-1	-	TRBJ1-2	CSAPNYGYTF	TGCAGTGCCCCTAACTATGGCTACACCTTC
-	TRBV6-5	once	TRBJ1-1	CASSYSGGQGAFF	TGTGCCAGCAGTTACTCGGGGGGCCAGGGAGCTTTCTTT
TRBD2	TRBV30	few	TRBJ2-7	CAWSVRTSDEQYF	TGTGCCTGGAGTGTCAGGACTAGCGACGAGCAGTACTTC
-	TRBV5-1	-	TRBJ1-1	CASSLEGIGTEAFF	TGCGCCAGCAGCTTAGAAGGGATCGGCACTGAAGCTTTCTTT
-	TRBV5-1	few	TRBJ2-7	CASSLGGSPYEQYF	TGCGCCAGCAGCTTAGGAGGATCTCCCTACGAGCAGTACTTC
-	TRBV20-1	-	TRBJ2-7	CSAPTGGGLLEQYF	TGCAGTGCGCCTACTGGCGGGGGCCTCCTTGAGCAGTACTTC
TRBD1	TRBV20-1	-	TRBJ2-7	CSARATGQGRSYEQYF	TGCAGTGCTAGAGCAACTGGACAGGGGAGGTCCTACGAGCAGTACTTC
-	TRBV20-1	-	TRBJ1-2	CSARQRGGYTF	TGCAGTGCTAGACAGCGAGGTGGCTACACCTTC
-	TRBV7-9	-	TRBJ1-5	CASSLGVSPQHF	TGTGCCAGCAGCTTAGGGGTGTCGCCCCAGCATTTT
-	TRBV7-3	few	TRBJ2-2	CASSSRLTGELFF	TGTGCCAGCAGCTCCCGACTCACCGGGGAGCTGTTTTTT
-	TRBV12-3/TRBV12-4	-	TRBJ1-2	CASGRSYGYTF	TGTGCCAGCGGCAGGAGCTATGGCTACACCTTC
TRBD1	TRBV7-2	once	TRBJ2-7	CASSSYRGNYEQYF	TGTGCCAGCAGCTCCTACAGGGGAAACTACGAGCAGTACTTC
-	TRBV2	few	TRBJ2-5	CASSERLRGETQYF	TGTGCCAGCAGTGAGCGGCTCCGGGGAGAGACCCAGTACTTC
TRBD1	TRBV18	-	TRBJ2-7	CASSPLGRQGPFSYEQYF	TGTGCCAGCTCACCACTCGGTCGACAGGGCCCTTTCTCCTACGAGCAGTACTTC
-	TRBV7-9	-	TRBJ1-4	CASRRGANEKLFF	TGTGCCAGCAGGAGGGGGGCGAATGAAAAACTGTTTTTT
-	TRBV15	few	TRBJ1-2	CATSRDRLSGYTF	TGTGCCACCAGCAGAGATAGGTTATCTGGCTACACCTTC
-	TRBV6-1	few	TRBJ1-1	CASREFLQAFF	TGTGCCAGCAGGGAATTCCTACAAGCTTTCTTT
TRBD2	TRBV7-3	-	TRBJ2-1	CASSLLAGGYNEQFF	TGTGCCAGCAGCCTTCTAGCGGGAGGGTACAATGAGCAGTTCTTC
-	TRBV7-6	-	TRBJ2-7	CASSLGPSSYEQYF	TGTGCCAGCAGCCTGGGACCGAGCTCCTACGAGCAGTACTTC
-	TRBV7-2	-	TRBJ1-1	CASSLLQGNTEAFF	TGTGCCAGCAGCTTATTACAGGGGAACACTGAAGCTTTCTTT
-	TRBV10-3	-	TRBJ1-1	CAISESKGGTEAFF	TGTGCCATCAGTGAGTCGAAGGGGGGGACTGAAGCTTTCTTT
-	TRBV7-2	-	TRBJ1-1	CASSLMQGGTEAFF	TGTGCCAGCAGCTTGATGCAGGGAGGCACTGAAGCTTTCTTT
-	TRBV20-1	-	TRBJ2-5	CSARVQGEVKTQYF	TGCAGTGCTAGAGTTCAGGGAGAGGTGAAGACCCAGTACTTC
TRBD1	TRBV7-2	few	TRBJ1-1	CASTVDRVGTEAFF	TGTGCCAGCACCGTCGACAGGGTGGGAACTGAAGCTTTCTTT
-	TRBV20-1	-	TRBJ1-1	CSARALGGGEGHEAFF	TGCAGTGCTAGAGCCCTGGGAGGGGGGGAGGGCCACGAAGCTTTCTTT
-	TRBV7-2	few	TRBJ2-7	CASSLDPRASYEQYF	TGTGCCAGCAGCTTAGACCCCCGAGCCTCCTACGAGCAGTACTTC
TRBD1	TRBV20-1	-	TRBJ1-2	CSARYRGGGYTF	TGCAGTGCTAGGTACAGGGGAGGTGGCTACACCTTC
-	TRBV14	-	TRBJ2-3	CASSLVTGTDTQYF	TGTGCCAGCAGCTTAGTCACGGGCACAGATACGCAGTATTTT
TRBD2	TRBV27	-	TRBJ2-1	CASSSLWRGVPSSIEQFF	TGTGCCAGCAGTTCCCTTTGGCGGGGGGTCCCGAGCTCGATTGAGCAGTTCTTC
TRBD2	TRBV7-2	-	TRBJ2-5	CASSLAGLAEETQYF	TGTGCCAGCAGCTTAGCAGGACTAGCGGAAGAGACCCAGTACTTC
TRBD1	TRBV20-1	-	TRBJ1-1	CSARKGQWNTEAFF	TGCAGTGCTAGAAAGGGACAGTGGAACACTGAAGCTTTCTTT
-	TRBV28	-	TRBJ1-4	CAIATGSREKLFF	TGTGCCATCGCGACAGGCTCTAGGGAAAAACTGTTTTTT
-	TRBV5-1	once	TRBJ2-3	CASSLEGTTDTQYF	TGCGCCAGCAGCTTGGAGGGTACTACAGATACGCAGTATTTT
-	TRBV7-6	few	TRBJ1-2	CASSGSANYGYTF	TGTGCCAGCAGTGGATCGGCTAACTATGGCTACACCTTC
-	TRBV11-3	-	TRBJ2-7	CASSLGLGYEQYF	TGTGCCAGCAGCTTAGGACTGGGATACGAGCAGTACTTC
-	TRBV12-3/TRBV12-4	-	TRBJ2-5	CASSSYLETQYF	TGTGCCAGCAGTTCCTACTTGGAGACCCAGTACTTC
TRBD1	TRBV2	-	TRBJ1-5	CASSRQGMNQPQHF	TGTGCCAGCAGTAGACAGGGGATGAATCAGCCCCAGCATTTT
-	TRBV7-8	-	TRBJ1-2	CASSLTANYGYTF	TGTGCCAGCAGCTTGACAGCTAACTATGGCTACACCTTC
-	TRBV7-9	few	TRBJ2-2	CASSLIAGAGTGELFF	TGTGCCAGCAGCTTAATTGCGGGGGCGGGCACCGGGGAGCTGTTTTTT
-	TRBV7-2	-	TRBJ2-7	CASSPRPRGPYYEQYF	TGTGCCAGCAGCCCCCGCCCCCGAGGACCATACTACGAGCAGTACTTC
-	TRBV6-5	-	TRBJ1-2	CASSYGGLKDGYTF	TGTGCCAGCAGTTACGGGGGGTTGAAGGATGGCTACACCTTC